A single sample gave rise to the 17 T cell receptor beta chains below, sequenced in a study of blood T cell repertoires in COVID-19. Produced via immunoSEQ multiplex PCR; TCRdb's table is partial and in-frame only. This table holds 150,000 to 200,000 clones, more than 70% found once. The sample consisted of peripheral blood. These receptors were collected from a woman of 80 years or more with active or convalescent COVID-19.

This sequence joins TRBV7-8 and TRBJ1-5; 9 nucleotides align to TRBD1. Germline V lookup: CDR1 SGHVS, CDR2 FQNEAQ. The CDR3 is 14 residues long. The V segment lost 5 bases and the J segment 7 bases; nucleotides outside the gene matches: 6. CDR3 region: CASSEGQGVQPQHF. The CDR3 DNA sequence: TGTGCCAGCAGCGAGGGACAGGGTGTACAGCCCCAGCATTTT.

Here the CDR3 DNA reads TGTGCCAGCAAAGGACAGGCCTGGGGCTACACCTTC. Translated: CASKGQAWGYTF. The chain employs TRBV2 and TRBJ1-2, with 7 bases lining up with TRBD1. V lost 7 bases and J lost 8; bases outside the gene matches: 7. The CDR3 is made up of 12 amino acids. CDR1 is SNHLY and CDR2 is FYNNEI in the germline V gene.

This clone was counted between two and nine times. The chain has TRBV28 and TRBJ1-2; 9 bases line up with TRBD1. After removal of 5 bases from V and 5 bases from J, the junction contained 6 bases not matched to a gene. CDR1 is MDHEN, CDR2 SYDVKM, per germline. CDR3 size: 14 residues. The DNA for the CDR3 is TGTGCCAGCAGTGGAACCGGGACAGGGTATGGCTACACCTTC. Amino acid sequence: CASSGTGTGYGYTF.

This clone has just one count. The V gene is TRBV10-3, the J gene TRBJ2-5; TRBD2 matches 11 bases. Germline V gives CDR1 ENHRY, CDR2 SYGVKD. The length of the CDR3 is 15 residues. The V gene end was trimmed by 6 bases and the J gene end by 1 base; junction bases not matched to a gene: 4. The CDR3 spells CAISPGTSGQETQYF. The DNA of the CDR3 is TGTGCCATCAGCCCCGGGACTAGCGGCCAAGAGACCCAGTACTTC.

Concerning this clone itself: The junction differs from germline at one of its ends, possibly a read error. The chain is built from TRBV6-5 and TRBJ2-5; 7 nucleotides align to TRBD2. This CDR3 has 16 amino acids. Germline V gene data show CDR1 as MNHEY and CDR2 as SVGAGI. In nucleotides, the CDR3 is TGTGCCAGTAGTTACAGCCGGTCGGGGGGTGGGGAGACCCAGTACTTC. It encodes CASSYSRSGGGETQYF.

The genes are TRBV11-2 and TRBJ2-7; D might be TRBD2 (5 bases). V was trimmed by 1 base and J by 3 bases, leaving 13 bases between them. The CDR3 length is 15 residues. In germline, CDR1 is SGHAT, CDR2 FQNNGV. The CDR3, as DNA: TGTGCCAGCAGCTTAGCCGCCGGGGTAATCTACGAGCAGTACTTC. It specifies CASSLAAGVIYEQYF.

The V gene is TRBV6-5, the J gene TRBJ1-2; D is unclear. The V end was cut by 7 bases, the J end by 0 bases, with 9 bases between. The germline V gene has CDR1 MNHEY and CDR2 SVGAGI. The CDR3 covers 13 residues. The CDR3 here is CASITATNYGYTF. In DNA form, the CDR3 reads TGTGCCAGCATAACAGCTACTAACTATGGCTACACCTTC.

The chain employs TRBV2 and TRBJ2-3; 10 bases are shared with TRBD2. Germline CDR1 is SNHLY and CDR2 is FYNNEI. After removal of 5 bases from V and 1 base from J, the junction contained 0 bases not matched to a gene. The CDR3 is made up of 14 amino acids. The CDR3 sequence: CASSLAGGTDTQYF. CDR3 sequence (DNA): TGTGCCAGCAGTCTAGCGGGGGGCACAGATACGCAGTATTTT.

The chain has TRBV6-6 and TRBJ1-2, with D perhaps matching TRBD1 (6 bases). CDR3 size: 13 residues. Germline V gene sequence: CDR1 MNHNY, CDR2 SVGAGI (reference sequence). V was pared by 6 bases and J by 4 bases, with 12 bases between. In DNA form, the CDR3 reads TGTGCCAGCAGCCAACAGGGTACCTATGGCTACACCTTC. Its translation is CASSQQGTYGYTF.

V gene TRBV5-1 combines with J gene TRBJ1-1; tentatively, D is TRBD1 (5 bases). V gave up 0 bases and J gave up 5 bases, with 14 bases separating them. The CDR3 runs 15 residues. Per the germline V gene, CDR1 is SGHRS and CDR2 is YFSETQ. CDR3 protein: CASSLEVGVYTEAFF. CDR3 sequence (DNA): TGCGCCAGCAGCTTGGAGGTAGGGGTTTATACTGAAGCTTTCTTT.

The chain uses TRBV5-4 and TRBJ2-7; 8 bases fit TRBD1. V shed 0 bases, J shed 5 bases, and the junction held 10 bases outside the gene matches. This CDR3 is 16 amino acids long. Germline V gene data show CDR1 as SGHNT and CDR2 as YYREEE (reference sequence). CDR3 in DNA: TGTGCCAGCAGCTTGGCCGGACAGGGCATCCACGACGAGCAGTACTTC. It specifies CASSLAGQGIHDEQYF. Full variable domain (remainder filled in from reference TRBV5-4 and TRBJ2-7): ETGVTQSPTHLIKTRGQQVTLRCSSQSGHNTVSWYQQALGQGPQFIFQYYREEENGRGNFPPRFSGLQFPNYSSELNVNALELDDSALYLCASSLAGQGIHDEQYFGPGTRLTVT.

J is TRBJ1-2 and V is TRBV9; no clear D gene. Germline CDR1 SGDLS, CDR2 YYNGEE. This CDR3 region has 15 residues. The V and J ends lost 1 base and 3 bases respectively, with 13 bases between them. The CDR3 loop is CASSVLVGADYGYTF. CDR3 nucleotides: TGTGCCAGCAGCGTATTGGTGGGAGCTGACTATGGCTACACCTTC.

This sequence joins TRBV5-5 and TRBJ1-5; D call uncertain. Per germline, CDR1 SGHKS and CDR2 YYEKEE (reference sequence). The ends were cut back, 3 bases at V and 7 bases at J, with 11 bases in the middle. The CDR3 is 13 residues long. The CDR3 bases are TGTGCCAGCAGCTCCGGCCCCGGGCAGCCCCAGCATTTT. Amino acids: CASSSGPGQPQHF.

V is TRBV4-3 and J is TRBJ2-3, with 10 bases matching TRBD2. CDR1 is LGHNA, CDR2 YSLEER, per germline. V trimming: 0 bases; J trimming: 0 bases; junction bases outside the gene matches: 6. CDR3 length equals 18 residues. The CDR3 bases are TGCGCCAGCAGCCAAGAGCCCCCTAGCGGGGGAAGCACAGATACGCAGTATTTT. This gives the protein CASSQEPPSGGSTDTQYF.

This chain links TRBV19 with TRBJ2-3; 8 bases align to TRBD1. Germline values: CDR1 LNHDA, CDR2 SQIVND (reference sequence). The CDR3 sequence is 18 residues long. V dropped 5 bases and J dropped 0; count of bases not matched to a gene: 13. CDR3 residues: CASSQDRGQLYSTDTQYF. CDR3 DNA: TGTGCCAGTAGTCAAGACAGGGGCCAACTTTATAGCACAGATACGCAGTATTTT.

The rearrangement links TRBV4-3 to TRBJ1-1, with 7 bases aligning to TRBD1. J gave up 1 base and V 1 base, and 6 bases lay outside the gene matches. CDR1 is LGHNA, CDR2 YSLEER, per germline. The CDR3 is 16 amino acids. The CDR3 spells CASSQVEGAENTEAFF. The CDR3 DNA sequence: TGCGCCAGCAGCCAAGTTGAGGGGGCGGAGAACACTGAAGCTTTCTTT.

The CDR3 here is CATGLAGAQETQYF. The CDR3, as DNA: TGTGCCACGGGACTAGCGGGGGCCCAAGAGACCCAGTACTTC. The genes are TRBV10-3 and TRBJ2-5; 14 bases agree with TRBD2. This CDR3 contains 14 residues. The germline V gene has CDR1 ENHRY and CDR2 SYGVKD. Trimming cost V 10 bases and J 1 base; bases outside gene matches: 2.